The next 15 T cell receptor beta chains were all read from a single sample in a study of OX40 agonist ivuxolimab in advanced cancers. The assay was immunoSEQ multiplex PCR, and TCRdb's table has in-frame clones only and misses some. The sample shows nearly 80,000 clones, about 90% of them seen only once. The sequences come from CD4+ or CD8+ T cells sorted from blood, collected in a trial of the OX40 agonist ivuxolimab. The source of these receptors is an adult with an advanced solid tumor such as melanoma, head and neck, liver or kidney cancer.

The chain uses TRBV5-4 and TRBJ2-5, with TRBD2 matching 10 bases. Looked up from germline, CDR1 is SGHNT and CDR2 is YYREEE (reference sequence). Unmatched junction bases numbered 0, after V lost 0 bases and J lost 4 bases. The CDR3 extends over 14 amino acids. The CDR3 DNA is TGTGCCAGCAGCTTGGGACTAGCGGGAGAGACCCAGTACTTC. Protein product: CASSLGLAGETQYF.

This clone was counted once. J is TRBJ2-7 and V is TRBV10-3; possibly TRBD2 for D (6 bases). The CDR3 runs to 13 residues. Germline V gene data show CDR1 as ENHRY and CDR2 as SYGVKD. Trimming left V 6 bases short and J 7 bases short, with 16 bases between. CDR3 nucleotides: TGTGCCATCAGAAGCCGGAGTGCGGGAGAGCAGTACTTC. Encoded protein: CAIRSRSAGEQYF.

This chain joins TRBV2 and TRBJ1-5, with a tentative D call TRBD1 (5 bases). CDR1 SNHLY and CDR2 FYNNEI come from the germline V gene. The CDR3 runs 15 residues. V lost 7 bases and J lost 6, with 19 bases in between. CDR3 in DNA: TGTGCCAGCACCACGACAGTCGACTTGGGTCAGCCCCAGCATTTT. Translating gives CASTTTVDLGQPQHF.

The chain joins TRBV28 to TRBJ1-5; perhaps TRBD1 as D (5 bases). CDR1 is MDHEN, CDR2 SYDVKM, per germline. Trimming left V 9 bases short and J 9 bases short, with 21 bases between. This CDR3 is built from 14 residues. The CDR3 loop is CASYSNQGARPQHF. The CDR3 region has the DNA TGTGCCAGTTACTCCAATCAAGGGGCTCGGCCCCAGCATTTT.

CDR3 region: CASSLGRAGVQETQYF. The CDR3 DNA is TGCGCCAGCAGCTTGGGTCGCGCGGGAGTCCAAGAGACCCAGTACTTC. The chain links TRBV5-1 to TRBJ2-5; TRBD2 agrees at 7 bases. The V gene end was trimmed by 0 bases and the J gene end by 1 base; junction bases not matched to a gene: 6. The CDR3 extends over 16 amino acids. Germline assignment: CDR1 SGHRS and CDR2 YFSETQ. Variable domain in full (rest from reference TRBV5-1 and TRBJ2-5): KAGVTQTPRYLIKTRGQQVTLSCSPISGHRSVSWYQQTPGQGLQFLFEYFSETQRNKGNFPGRFSGRQFSNSRSEMNVSTLELGDSALYLCASSLGRAGVQETQYFGPGTRLLVL.

This sequence joins TRBV5-4 and TRBJ2-7; D possibly uses TRBD1 or TRBD2 (5 bases each). V was cut by 4 bases and J by 5 bases, with 16 bases left in between. Germline V gene sequence: CDR1 SGHNT, CDR2 YYREEE (reference sequence). The CDR3 has 14 residues. The CDR3 region is CASSPRGLTNEQYF. The CDR3 region has the DNA TGTGCCAGCAGCCCCCGGGGCCTTACGAACGAGCAGTACTTC.

J is TRBJ2-3 and V is TRBV27, with no clear D. V lost 1 base, J lost 0 bases, and 11 bases lay in between. Germline V CDR1 and CDR2: MNHEY, SMNVEV (reference sequence). This CDR3 has 16 amino acids. CDR3 amino acids: CASSLLGRPSTDTQYF. The CDR3 nucleotides are TGTGCCAGCAGTTTATTAGGGCGGCCTAGCACAGATACGCAGTATTTT.

This clone was observed a handful of times. The chain links TRBV28 to TRBJ2-7, with TRBD1 as a possible D gene (5 bases). This CDR3 has 15 residues. Trimming took 3 bases from V and 0 from J, leaving 12 bases between them. Germline V gene data show CDR1 as MDHEN and CDR2 as SYDVKM. The CDR3 loop is CASSFGADFSYEQYF. The CDR3 nucleotides are TGTGCCAGCAGTTTTGGGGCAGACTTCTCCTACGAGCAGTACTTC.

The CDR3: CASSRGGVASSYEQYF. In DNA form, the CDR3 reads TGTGCCAGCAGCCGGGGGGGTGTGGCTTCCTCCTACGAGCAGTACTTC. V and J are TRBV5-4 and TRBJ2-7; TRBD2 matches 8 bases. Losses at the gene ends were 4 bases for V and 0 bases for J; bases not matched to a gene: 9. Per germline, CDR1 SGHNT and CDR2 YYREEE (reference sequence). The CDR3 contains 16 residues.

This chain uses TRBV19 with TRBJ2-4, with D tentatively TRBD1 (6 bases). The CDR3 totals 15 residues. V lost 6 bases and J lost 2, with 14 bases in between. The germline CDR1 and CDR2 sequences are LNHDA and SQIVND (reference sequence). The CDR3 loop is CASSEGQSTKNIQYF. The CDR3 DNA is TGTGCCAGTAGCGAAGGACAGTCGACCAAAAACATTCAGTACTTC.

The rearrangement links TRBV28 to TRBJ1-5; D is ambiguous. CDR3 length equals 13 residues. Germline V gene lookup returns CDR1 MDHEN and CDR2 SYDVKM. V lost 3 bases and J 4 bases, leaving 7 bases between the germline ends. CDR3 in DNA: TGTGCCAGCAGTTTCGGCACTAATCAGCCCCAGCATTTT. Translation gives CASSFGTNQPQHF.

This rearrangement joins TRBV6-1 to TRBJ2-2, with 9 bases matching TRBD2. Looked up from germline, CDR1 is MNHNS and CDR2 is SASEGT. This CDR3 spans 14 amino acids. After removal of 8 bases from V and 3 bases from J, the junction contained 4 bases not matched to a gene. Here the CDR3 DNA reads TGTGCCAGCGGAATAGCGGGAGACACCGGGGAGCTGTTTTTT. Its translation is CASGIAGDTGELFF.

The chain joins TRBV16 to TRBJ2-1; D unclear. The germline V and J ends were trimmed by 6 bases and 6 bases, with 9 bases remaining between them. Germline CDR1 is KGHSY and CDR2 is FQNENV. The CDR3 sequence is 12 residues long. CDR3: CASRPVGNEQFF. The CDR3 DNA sequence: TGTGCCAGCAGGCCTGTAGGCAATGAGCAGTTCTTC.

The rearrangement uses TRBV5-1 and TRBJ2-3; TRBD2 aligns across 9 bases. The CDR3 totals 14 residues. J was trimmed by 4 bases and V by 3 bases; bases with no gene match: 3. Germline CDR1 SGHRS, CDR2 YFSETQ. The CDR3 sequence: CASSSGTSPDTQYF. Written as DNA, the CDR3 is TGCGCCAGCAGCTCCGGGACTAGCCCAGATACGCAGTATTTT.

CDR3 DNA sequence: TGTGCCAGCAGTGCTAGCGGGGCGTACCAAGAGACCCAGTACTTC. Its translation is CASSASGAYQETQYF. The chain couples TRBV2 to TRBJ2-5; 9 bases map to TRBD2. This CDR3 comprises 15 residues. V lost 4 bases, J lost 0 bases, and 3 bases stayed unmatched. Germline V CDR1 and CDR2: SNHLY, FYNNEI.